The next 29 T cell receptor beta chains were all read from a single sample in a study of cytotoxic CD8 clonotypes in ibrutinib-treated CLL. Profiling relied on immunoSEQ multiplex PCR, and the TCRdb table lists in-frame clones only, not all of them. The sample comprises about 68,000 clones, about nine tenths of which are singletons, and around 3.1% rests with the top ten. Here the sequenced sample was PBMCs, taken after 12 months of ibrutinib treatment. The origin of the receptors is a human donor with chronic lymphocytic leukemia.

This chain connects TRBV4-3 to TRBJ2-5; the match to TRBD2 covers 7 bases. Germline-derived CDR1 and CDR2 are LGHNA and YSLEER. The CDR3 is 17 residues long. V trimming: 0 bases; J trimming: 7 bases; junction bases outside the gene matches: 14. The CDR3 region has the DNA TGCGCCAGCAGCCAAGATCGGTTCCTAGCGGCCTCAGGGACCCAGTACTTC. It is translated as CASSQDRFLAASGTQYF.

This chain uses TRBV30 with TRBJ1-3; no firm D call. CDR3 length: 11 amino acids. V lost 3 bases and J lost 9, with 9 bases in between. The germline V gene has CDR1 GTSNPN and CDR2 SVGIG (reference sequence). CDR3 DNA: TGTGCCTGGAGCTCCAGCGGCACCATATATTTT. The encoded protein is CAWSSSGTIYF. Filled out from reference TRBV30 and TRBJ1-3, the complete variable domain reads SQTIHQWPATLVQPVGSPLSLECTVEGTSNPNLYWYRQAAGRGLQLLFYSVGIGQISSEVPQNLSASRPQDRQFILSSKKLLLSDSGFYLCAWSSSGTIYFGEGSWLTVV.

This clone was seen a handful of times. The chain employs TRBV5-4 and TRBJ1-5; D possibly corresponds to TRBD1 (6 bases). The CDR3 contains 18 residues. V was cut by 2 bases and J by 2 bases, with 20 bases left in between. Per germline, CDR1 SGHNT and CDR2 YYREEE (reference sequence). The CDR3 coding sequence is TGTGCCAGCAGCTTTCAGGACGTTCGGGGGCCCGGCAATCAGCCCCAGCATTTT. It encodes CASSFQDVRGPGNQPQHF.

CDR3 loop: CASSPTSDSTDTQYF. CDR3 in DNA: TGTGCCAGCTCACCAACTAGCGACAGCACAGATACGCAGTATTTT. The chain has TRBV18 and TRBJ2-3, with 7 bases identical to TRBD2. There are 15 residues in the CDR3. The J segment lost 0 bases and the V segment lost 2 bases, leaving 2 bases of the junction unmatched. Germline loops: CDR1 KGHSH, CDR2 LQKENI.

The V and J genes are TRBV11-1 and TRBJ2-5, with TRBD2 as a possible D gene (6 bases). The tail of the sequence fits TRBJ2-7 better, so the J call may be wrong. The CDR3 covers 16 residues. The germline gives CDR1 SGHAT, CDR2 FQDESV (reference sequence). Here the CDR3 reads CASSLNIAEVGYEQYF. The CDR3 bases are TGTGCCAGCAGCTTAAATATAGCGGAAGTGGGGTACGAGCAGTACTTC.

This chain uses TRBV10-3 with TRBJ2-5, with D perhaps matching TRBD1 (5 bases). V lost 5 bases, J lost 2 bases, and 12 bases lay in between. CDR1 and CDR2 (germline): ENHRY, SYGVKD. The CDR3 has 14 residues. The DNA of the CDR3 is TGTGCCATCAGTCAAAGACAGACACAAGAGACCCAGTACTTC. Residues: CAISQRQTQETQYF.

The rearrangement uses TRBV6-5 and TRBJ1-1; 7 positions match TRBD1. The length of the CDR3 is 13 residues. V was clipped by 6 bases and J by 0 bases; unmatched bases: 1. Germline V gene data show CDR1 as MNHEY and CDR2 as SVGAGI. CDR3 protein: CASRDRMNTEAFF. CDR3 in DNA: TGTGCCAGCAGGGACAGGATGAACACTGAAGCTTTCTTT.

In its sample, this clone was seen once. The chain links TRBV18 to TRBJ1-5, with D perhaps TRBD1 (5 bases). Germline assignment: CDR1 KGHSH and CDR2 LQKENI. Trimming removed 2 bases from V and 4 bases from J, with 9 bases in between. This CDR3 comprises 14 residues. CDR3 in amino acids: CASSPSQGNQPQHF. Here the CDR3 DNA reads TGTGCCAGCTCACCATCGCAGGGTAATCAGCCCCAGCATTTT.

This clone was observed a handful of times. This chain uses TRBV6-6 with TRBJ1-1; no definite D call. With 3 bases removed from V and 0 bases from J, the gap between germline ends came to 5 bases. This CDR3 spans 13 amino acids. Germline CDR1 reads MNHNY; CDR2 reads SVGAGI (reference sequence). CDR3 sequence: CASSYRVNTEAFF. DNA for the CDR3: TGTGCCAGCAGTTATAGGGTGAACACTGAAGCTTTCTTT.

The chain uses TRBV7-8 and TRBJ1-2, with TRBD1 as a possible D gene (6 bases). The CDR3 runs 13 residues. Deletions cut 2 bases from V and 5 bases from J, with 9 bases between. The germline CDR1 and CDR2 sequences are SGHVS and FQNEAQ. The CDR3 is CASSLSGAYGYTF. The CDR3 nucleotides read TGTGCCAGCAGCTTATCGGGGGCGTATGGCTACACCTTC.

V and J are TRBV19 and TRBJ2-3; 10 nucleotides align to TRBD2. V lost 7 bases, J lost 4 bases, and 5 bases stayed unmatched. The CDR3 consists of 14 residues. Germline V CDR1 and CDR2: LNHDA, SQIVND (reference sequence). CDR3 amino acids: CASMSGRAPDTQYF. As DNA, the CDR3 is TGTGCCAGTATGAGCGGGAGGGCCCCAGATACGCAGTATTTT. Looking up the rest from reference TRBV19 and TRBJ2-3 gives the full variable domain: DGGITQSPKYLFRKEGQNVTLSCEQNLNHDAMYWYRQDPGQGLRLIYYSQIVNDFQKGDIAEGYSVSREKKESFPLTVTSAQKNPTAFYLCASMSGRAPDTQYFGPGTRLTVL.

The chain has TRBV4-3 and TRBJ2-1; D is unresolved. V lost 0 bases and J 6 bases, leaving 15 bases between the germline ends. The CDR3 length is 16 residues. The germline gives CDR1 LGHNA, CDR2 YSLEER. DNA of the CDR3: TGCGCCAGCAGCCAAGATGCCGGCCGTCTCTTCAATGAGCAGTTCTTC. It encodes CASSQDAGRLFNEQFF.

This chain links TRBV5-5 with TRBJ1-5, with TRBD1 matching over 10 bases. Trimming took 4 bases from V and 0 from J; bases not matched to a gene: 10. The CDR3 consists of 18 residues. Per germline, CDR1 SGHKS and CDR2 YYEKEE (reference sequence). Here the CDR3 reads CASSSRDRGRSSNQPQHF. In DNA, the CDR3 is TGTGCCAGCAGCAGCCGGGACAGGGGAAGGTCTAGCAATCAGCCCCAGCATTTT.

V gene TRBV2 combines with J gene TRBJ1-1; D unresolved. Germline CDR1 and CDR2: SNHLY and FYNNEI. V gave up 2 bases and J gave up 7 bases, with 11 bases separating them. CDR3 length equals 13 residues. The CDR3 loop is CASSEQRYNEAFF. CDR3 bases: TGTGCCAGCAGTGAACAGAGGTATAATGAAGCTTTCTTT.

The CDR3 loop is CASSRGTSGFDTQYF. In DNA form, the CDR3 reads TGTGCCAGCAGCCGAGGGACTAGCGGGTTTGATACGCAGTATTTT. This chain links TRBV27 with TRBJ2-3; 12 bases line up with TRBD2. The CDR3 totals 15 residues. Trimming took 6 bases from V and 6 from J; bases not matched to a gene: 7. Germline loops: CDR1 MNHEY, CDR2 SMNVEV (reference sequence).

The gene calls are TRBV5-1 and TRBJ1-5; D is possibly TRBD1 (6 bases). CDR1 and CDR2 from the germline V gene are SGHRS and YFSETQ. Trimming removed 2 bases at V and 1 base at J, with 13 bases between. The CDR3 spans 16 residues. CDR3 sequence (DNA): TGCGCCAGCAGCTTCATGCCGCAGGGGAGCAATCAGCCCCAGCATTTT. It codes for CASSFMPQGSNQPQHF.

The genes are TRBV5-6 and TRBJ1-1; D might be TRBD1 (5 bases). Trimming pared 1 base from V and 9 bases from J, leaving 13 bases between. CDR1 SGHDT and CDR2 YYEEEE come from the germline V gene. There are 13 residues in the CDR3. In nucleotides, the CDR3 is TGTGCCAGCAGCTTGCCCGAACAGGTAAAAGCTTTCTTT. Translated: CASSLPEQVKAFF.

J is TRBJ2-2 and V is TRBV30; D is unclear. The CDR3 is made up of 13 amino acids. Trimming removed 1 base at V and 4 bases at J, with 7 bases between. In germline, CDR1 is GTSNPN, CDR2 SVGIG (reference sequence). Here the CDR3 DNA reads TGTGCCTGGAGTGCACTAAGCACCGGGGAGCTGTTTTTT. Its protein is CAWSALSTGELFF.

The chain carries TRBV19 and TRBJ1-3, with D tentatively TRBD1 (5 bases). The CDR3 is 15 residues long. Germline CDR1 is LNHDA and CDR2 is SQIVND (reference sequence). V gave up 8 bases and J gave up 1 base, with 15 bases separating them. CDR3 in amino acids: CASESGAVSGNTIYF. CDR3 nucleotide sequence: TGTGCCAGTGAGTCTGGGGCCGTGTCTGGAAACACCATATATTTT.

The CDR3 region is CASSYDRYTEAFF. DNA for the CDR3: TGTGCCAGCAGTTACGACAGATACACTGAAGCTTTCTTT. This chain joins TRBV11-3 and TRBJ1-1; D is possibly TRBD1 (5 bases). Per germline, CDR1 SGHNT and CDR2 YENEEA. V lost 6 bases, J lost 3 bases, and 11 bases lay in between. This CDR3 has 13 residues.

Written as DNA, the CDR3 is TGTGCAAGTCGACACCCCAAGAAAAGTGAGGTGAGGTTTGATACGCAGTATTTT. Translation gives CASRHPKKSEVRFDTQYF. The rearrangement uses TRBV12-2 and TRBJ2-3; the D call TRBD2 from the table was never checked on the DNA. TRBV12-2 is assigned pseudogene status. CDR3 length: 18 residues.

This clone was found once. The chain's CDR3 is CASSLELAGVDEQYF. CDR3 nucleotides: TGCGCCAGCAGCTTGGAGCTAGCGGGAGTAGACGAGCAGTACTTC. This chain uses TRBV5-1 with TRBJ2-7, with 10 positions matching TRBD2. The CDR3 spans 15 residues. Germline assignment: CDR1 SGHRS and CDR2 YFSETQ. J gave up 5 bases and V 0 bases, and 5 bases lay outside the gene matches.

The gene calls are TRBV2 and TRBJ2-7, with D tentatively TRBD2 (5 bases). Germline CDR1 SNHLY, CDR2 FYNNEI. This CDR3 contains 11 residues. V was cut by 6 bases and J by 4 bases, with 7 bases left in between. The CDR3 reads CASRDSYEQYF. As DNA, the CDR3 is TGTGCCAGCAGGGACTCTTACGAGCAGTACTTC.

The CDR3 is CASSMEVAGRRENTEAFF. The CDR3 DNA sequence: TGTGCCAGTAGTATGGAGGTGGCCGGACGGAGGGAGAACACTGAAGCTTTCTTT. The chain recombines TRBV19 with TRBJ1-1; D remains unclear. Germline V gene sequence: CDR1 LNHDA, CDR2 SQIVND (reference sequence). V was cut by 3 bases and J by 1 base, with 21 bases left in between. The CDR3 is made up of 18 amino acids.

The chain joins TRBV5-4 to TRBJ1-1; D remains unclear. CDR1 is SGHNT, CDR2 YYREEE, per germline (reference sequence). Trimming cost V 5 bases and J 1 base, with 6 bases left between them. This CDR3 is built from 12 residues. CDR3 DNA: TGTGCCAGCAGGCAGCAGAACACTGAAGCTTTCTTT. Translation gives CASRQQNTEAFF. Supplemented by reference TRBV5-4 and TRBJ1-1, the full variable domain reads ETGVTQSPTHLIKTRGQQVTLRCSSQSGHNTVSWYQQALGQGPQFIFQYYREEENGRGNFPPRFSGLQFPNYSSELNVNALELDDSALYLCASRQQNTEAFFGQGTRLTVV.

The rearrangement links TRBV29-1 to TRBJ2-3; D is undetermined. The germline V and J ends were trimmed by 1 base and 1 base, with 15 bases remaining between them. This CDR3 region has 16 residues. Germline loops: CDR1 SQVTM, CDR2 ANQGSEA. CDR3 residues: CSVEGSTAWGTDTQYF. In nucleotides, the CDR3 is TGCAGCGTTGAAGGGTCAACTGCTTGGGGCACAGATACGCAGTATTTT.

The chain employs TRBV29-1 and TRBJ1-1; TRBD1 matches 10 bases. V was clipped by 7 bases and J by 6 bases; unmatched bases: 8. The germline gives CDR1 SQVTM, CDR2 ANQGSEA. The CDR3 loop spans 13 amino acids. The CDR3 DNA is TGCAGCGCCGAAGGACAGGGGGTCCCTGAAGCTTTCTTT. Translating gives CSAEGQGVPEAFF.

The V gene is TRBV4-1, the J gene TRBJ1-2, with 7 bases lining up with TRBD1. Germline V gene lookup returns CDR1 MGHRA and CDR2 YSYEKL. The CDR3 totals 18 residues. Trimming removed 0 bases from V and 3 bases from J; junction bases left unmatched: 13. The CDR3 reads CASSQEFGRRGIDYGYTF. CDR3 bases: TGCGCCAGCAGCCAAGAATTTGGTCGCAGGGGGATTGACTATGGCTACACCTTC.

The chain has TRBV30 and TRBJ2-3, with D unclear. The CDR3 has 15 amino acids. Germline V lookup: CDR1 GTSNPN, CDR2 SVGIG (reference sequence). V lost 0 bases and J 0 bases, leaving 10 bases between the germline ends. The CDR3 region has the DNA TGTGCCTGGAGTGTAGACACGGGTAGCACAGATACGCAGTATTTT. This encodes CAWSVDTGSTDTQYF.